These 32 T cell receptor beta chains share one sample of origin, sequenced in a study of OX40 agonist ivuxolimab in advanced cancers. Method: immunoSEQ multiplex PCR; TCRdb's copy keeps in-frame clones and lacks some. Among around 15,000 clones listed, 70% to 80% were seen once. Source: CD4+ or CD8+ T cells sorted from blood, taken in a trial of the OX40 agonist ivuxolimab. These receptors were taken from an adult with an advanced solid tumor such as melanoma, head and neck, liver or kidney cancer.

The gene calls are TRBV27 and TRBJ2-3; 10 bases are a match to TRBD2. The CDR3 spans 16 residues. J lost 3 bases, V lost 3 bases, and 6 bases had no gene match. Per germline, CDR1 MNHEY and CDR2 SMNVEV (reference sequence). The CDR3 DNA reads TGTGCCAGCAGTTTCTATGGACTAGCGGATACAGATACGCAGTATTTT. Its translation: CASSFYGLADTDTQYF.

A single count supports this clone. The CDR3: CASSLTPNTEAFF. For the CDR3, the DNA is TGTGCCAGCAGTTTGACACCAAACACTGAAGCTTTCTTT. V gene TRBV27 combines with J gene TRBJ1-1; D is unresolved. Germline lookup yields CDR1 MNHEY and CDR2 SMNVEV (reference sequence). V was shortened by 3 bases and J by 2 bases, with 7 bases between the two germline ends. The CDR3 has 13 residues.

CDR3 residues: CASSLVANNQPQHF. CDR3 coding DNA: TGTGCCAGCAGCTTGGTGGCTAATAATCAGCCCCAGCATTTT. The chain uses TRBV5-5 and TRBJ1-5; unclear D gene. Germline lookup yields CDR1 SGHKS and CDR2 YYEKEE (reference sequence). Trimming pared 0 bases from V and 4 bases from J, leaving 8 bases between. The CDR3 loop spans 14 amino acids.

This chain connects TRBV5-4 to TRBJ1-1; D remains unclear. Trimming removed 2 bases from V and 7 bases from J, with 6 bases in between. CDR3 size: 11 residues. Germline CDR1 SGHNT, CDR2 YYREEE (reference sequence). CDR3 residues: CASSFQLEAFF. The CDR3 nucleotides read TGTGCCAGCAGCTTCCAGCTTGAAGCTTTCTTT.

The chain links TRBV6-5 to TRBJ1-2; 7 nucleotides align to TRBD1. Trimming cost V 6 bases and J 4 bases; bases outside gene matches: 5. The CDR3 extends over 13 amino acids. The germline gives CDR1 MNHEY, CDR2 SVGAGI. Here the CDR3 DNA reads TGTGCCAGCAGATCCGACAGGGCCTATGGCTACACCTTC. Protein: CASRSDRAYGYTF.

The chain carries TRBV2 and TRBJ2-5; no clear D gene. The tail of the sequence fits TRBJ2-7 better, so the J call may be wrong. The germline gives CDR1 SNHLY, CDR2 FYNNEI. The length of the CDR3 is 12 residues. The CDR3 protein is CASSDRTYEQYF. For the CDR3, the DNA is TGTGCCAGCAGTGACAGGACCTACGAGCAGTACTTC.

The CDR3 reads CASSPGQGTNTQYF. The CDR3 DNA is TGTGCCAGCAGTCCCGGACAGGGGACGAATACGCAGTATTTT. The chain joins TRBV6-5 to TRBJ2-3, with 9 bases matching TRBD1. CDR1 is MNHEY, CDR2 SVGAGI, per germline. This CDR3 is 14 amino acids long. Trimming took 5 bases from V and 7 from J; bases not matched to a gene: 7.

This chain joins TRBV6-1 and TRBJ1-6; D might be TRBD1 (6 bases). The CDR3 loop spans 14 amino acids. CDR1 is MNHNS and CDR2 is SASEGT in the germline V gene. V shed 1 base and J shed 14 bases, with 15 bases lying between them. This CDR3 is CASSEVRGLGALHF. In DNA form, the CDR3 reads TGTGCCAGCAGTGAAGTCCGGGGGCTGGGGGCCCTCCACTTT.

The chain links TRBV7-9 to TRBJ1-2; the D gene is possibly TRBD1 (6 bases). CDR1 and CDR2 (germline): SEHNR, FQNEAQ (reference sequence). This CDR3 has 16 residues. The germline V and J ends were trimmed by 0 bases and 1 base, with 12 bases remaining between them. The CDR3 nucleotides read TGTGCCAGCAGCTTAGCACGGGACATTCGTAACTATGGCTACACCTTC. Its protein product is CASSLARDIRNYGYTF.

This clone qualifies as medium-sized. The V and J genes are TRBV27 and TRBJ2-1; 9 bases map to TRBD2. The germline gives CDR1 MNHEY, CDR2 SMNVEV (reference sequence). CDR3 size: 15 residues. Trimming at V came to 2 bases and at J to 7 bases, leaving 6 bases not matched to a gene. The CDR3 DNA reads TGTGCCAGCAGTTTAGCCAGCGGGGGGACGAATGAGCAGTTCTTC. Its protein is CASSLASGGTNEQFF.

The chain joins TRBV7-3 to TRBJ2-2; 8 bases align to TRBD1. The CDR3 contains 14 residues. Germline CDR1 SGHTA, CDR2 FQGTGA. V lost 5 bases to trimming and J lost 3 bases; unmatched junction nucleotides: 2. CDR3 in DNA: TGTGCCAGCAGCGACAGGGGCGACACCGGGGAGCTGTTTTTT. Translated: CASSDRGDTGELFF. The complete variable domain, with remaining parts taken from reference TRBV7-3 and TRBJ2-2, reads GAGVSQTPSNKVTEKGKYVELRCDPISGHTALYWYRQSLGQGPEFLIYFQGTGAADDSGLPNDRFFAVRPEGSVSTLKIQRTERGDSAVYLCASSDRGDTGELFFGEGSRLTVL.

This chain uses TRBV10-2 with TRBJ1-1; D perhaps matches TRBD1 (6 bases). Between the trimmed V and J ends, which lost 2 bases and 0 bases, there was a span of 7 bases. The CDR3 sequence is 14 residues long. Germline V CDR1 and CDR2: WSHSY, SAAADI. The CDR3 region is CASSEGQLNTEAFF. The DNA of the CDR3 is TGCGCCAGCAGTGAGGGACAGTTGAACACTGAAGCTTTCTTT.

A single count supports this clone. This chain joins TRBV7-2 and TRBJ2-2, with D perhaps given as TRBD1 or TRBD2 (6 bases each). The germline CDR1 and CDR2 sequences are SGHTA and FQGNSA. V dropped 1 base and J dropped 3 bases, with 18 bases sitting between them. The CDR3 has 18 amino acids. DNA of the CDR3: TGTGCCAGCAGCTTAGGGAGGGACATCGGGTCGTACACCGGGGAGCTGTTTTTT. Its protein product is CASSLGRDIGSYTGELFF.

The CDR3 DNA sequence: TGTGCTAGTGGTTTGGGAGGACACTCAAATCAGCCCCAGCATTTT. It is translated as CASGLGGHSNQPQHF. The rearrangement links TRBV12-5 to TRBJ1-5; perhaps TRBD1 as D (5 bases). The length of the CDR3 is 15 residues. V lost 1 base to trimming and J lost 4 bases, with 11 bases between them. Germline V gene lookup returns CDR1 LGHNT and CDR2 FRNRAP.

The chain uses TRBV29-1 and TRBJ2-2, with 9 positions matching TRBD1. CDR1 is SQVTM, CDR2 ANQGSEA, per germline. This CDR3 is 15 amino acids long. The V and J ends lost 7 bases and 3 bases, in that order; junction bases with no gene match: 9. The CDR3: CSAMTGGVYTGELFF. CDR3 sequence (DNA): TGCAGCGCCATGACAGGGGGTGTGTACACCGGGGAGCTGTTTTTT.

This chain connects TRBV7-8 to TRBJ2-5; weak D call: TRBD2 (5 bases). Trimming shortened V by 5 bases and J by 0 bases, and 16 bases separated the two germline ends. This CDR3 has 16 residues. The germline V gene encodes CDR1 SGHVS and CDR2 FQNEAQ. The CDR3: CASSGNLGGYQETQYF. In nucleotides, the CDR3 is TGTGCCAGCAGCGGCAATTTGGGCGGGTACCAAGAGACCCAGTACTTC. Complete variable domain (other parts from reference TRBV7-8 and TRBJ2-5): GAGVSQSPRYKVAKRGQDVALRCDPISGHVSLFWYQQALGQGPEFLTYFQNEAQLDKSGLPSDRFFAERPEGSVSTLKIQRTQQEDSAVYLCASSGNLGGYQETQYFGPGTRLLVL.

The V and J genes are TRBV15 and TRBJ1-5; D gene ambiguous. V lost 5 bases to trimming and J lost 6 bases, with 26 bases between them. The length of the CDR3 is 18 residues. The germline V gene has CDR1 LNHNV and CDR2 YYDKDF (reference sequence). The CDR3 DNA is TGTGCCACCAGCGGACCTAAGGGTTCCCCCTCAGTTGGTCAGCCCCAGCATTTT. It yields the protein CATSGPKGSPSVGQPQHF.

This clone has more than one count but fewer than ten. The chain couples TRBV27 to TRBJ1-1, with D uncertain. Germline-derived CDR1 and CDR2 are MNHEY and SMNVEV (reference sequence). CDR3 length equals 13 residues. V shed 0 bases and J shed 3 bases, with 5 bases lying between them. The CDR3 sequence is CASSLSGYTEAFF. The DNA for the CDR3 is TGTGCCAGCAGTTTATCGGGGTACACTGAAGCTTTCTTT.

The chain employs TRBV11-2 and TRBJ2-7; 7 positions agree with TRBD1. The CDR3 has 15 residues. The trim removed 4 bases at V and 0 bases at J, leaving 6 bases unmatched. Looked up from germline, CDR1 is SGHAT and CDR2 is FQNNGV. CDR3 nucleotides: TGTGCCAGCAGCTCGGACAGGAAGAGCTCCTACGAGCAGTACTTC. Residues: CASSSDRKSSYEQYF.

This clone was seen a few times. This rearrangement joins TRBV28 to TRBJ1-2; TRBD1 matches at 10 bases. From germline, CDR1 is MDHEN and CDR2 SYDVKM. V lost 6 bases and J lost 3; bases outside the gene matches: 4. This CDR3 is built from 14 residues. The CDR3 bases are TGTGCCAGCAGGACAGGGGGCCTACACTATGGCTACACCTTC. Translation gives CASRTGGLHYGYTF.

The rearrangement uses TRBV7-9 and TRBJ2-5; unclear D gene. The CDR3 is made up of 13 amino acids. Trimming left V 5 bases short and J 1 base short, with 8 bases between. Germline lookup yields CDR1 SEHNR and CDR2 FQNEAQ (reference sequence). CDR3 sequence: CASSLSPQETQYF. CDR3 DNA: TGTGCCAGCAGCCTATCGCCCCAAGAGACCCAGTACTTC.

The V gene is TRBV7-9, the J gene TRBJ1-4, with 11 bases fitting TRBD1. Trimming took 3 bases from V and 8 from J; bases not matched to a gene: 5. The CDR3 is 15 residues long. Germline values: CDR1 SEHNR, CDR2 FQNEAQ (reference sequence). For the CDR3, the DNA is TGTGCCAGCAGCTTTCCGGGACAGGGGGGCGAAAAACTGTTTTTT. This encodes CASSFPGQGGEKLFF.

This clone has just a few counts. The chain has TRBV9 and TRBJ2-5, with D perhaps matching TRBD2 (6 bases). CDR3 length: 15 residues. Germline lookup yields CDR1 SGDLS and CDR2 YYNGEE. Trimming took off 2 bases at V and 1 base at J, with 12 bases between the two ends. The CDR3 here is CASSVFIGGQETQYF. The CDR3 DNA sequence: TGTGCCAGCAGCGTCTTTATCGGGGGCCAAGAGACCCAGTACTTC. Combining the CDR3 with reference TRBV9 and TRBJ2-5 gives the whole variable domain DSGVTQTPKHLITATGQRVTLRCSPRSGDLSVYWYQQSLDQGLQFLIQYYNGEERAKGNILERFSAQQFPDLHSELNLSSLELGDSALYFCASSVFIGGQETQYFGPGTRLLVL.

The CDR3 loop reads CASSHPSGAYEQYF. CDR3 sequence (DNA): TGTGCCAGCAGCCACCCCTCGGGAGCGTACGAGCAGTACTTC. This chain joins TRBV11-1 and TRBJ2-7; TRBD2 is a possible D gene (6 bases). Germline CDR1 SGHAT, CDR2 FQDESV (reference sequence). V shed 5 bases and J shed 4 bases, with 15 bases lying between them. CDR3 length: 14 amino acids. The whole variable domain, remainder taken from reference TRBV11-1 and TRBJ2-7, is EAEVAQSPRYKITEKSQAVAFWCDPISGHATLYWYRQILGQGPELLVQFQDESVVDDSQLPKDRFSAERLKGVDSTLKIQPAELGDSAMYLCASSHPSGAYEQYFGPGTRLTVT.

The V and J genes are TRBV6-6 and TRBJ1-1; D is ambiguous. CDR3 length: 13 amino acids. In germline, CDR1 is MNHNY, CDR2 SVGAGI (reference sequence). V gave up 6 bases and J gave up 7 bases, with 15 bases separating them. This CDR3 reads CASSLQLEGEAFF. CDR3 nucleotides: TGTGCCAGCAGCCTACAACTCGAGGGTGAAGCTTTCTTT.

The chain uses TRBV5-4 and TRBJ2-7; no clear D. Germline CDR1 is SGHNT and CDR2 is YYREEE (reference sequence). V was shortened by 4 bases and J by 5 bases, with 10 bases between the two germline ends. The CDR3 consists of 12 residues. CDR3 protein: CASSPSGHEQYF. CDR3 DNA sequence: TGTGCCAGCAGCCCCTCCGGCCACGAGCAGTACTTC.

The CDR3 nucleotides are TGTGCCAGCAGCTTCCCACGGGGGGGCTGGGATACGCAGTATTTT. Its protein is CASSFPRGGWDTQYF. The genes are TRBV7-9 and TRBJ2-3, with 8 bases identical to TRBD2. From germline, CDR1 is SEHNR and CDR2 FQNEAQ (reference sequence). After removal of 3 bases from V and 6 bases from J, the junction contained 8 bases not matched to a gene. The CDR3 spans 15 residues.

The gene calls are TRBV14 and TRBJ1-2; no clear D. The CDR3 length is 16 residues. Germline assignment: CDR1 SGHDN and CDR2 FVKESK. The ends were cut back, 1 base at V and 4 bases at J, with 16 bases in the middle. CDR3 bases: TGTGCCAGCAGCCAAGTCCCGGCCCATACTCTCTATGGCTACACCTTC. Translating it yields CASSQVPAHTLYGYTF.

V is TRBV7-9 and J is TRBJ1-5, with 8 nucleotides matching TRBD1. V lost 5 bases and J lost 1; bases outside the gene matches: 10. Germline CDR1 and CDR2: SEHNR and FQNEAQ (reference sequence). The CDR3 consists of 17 residues. The CDR3 here is CASSSVSGGGSNQPQHF. The DNA for the CDR3 is TGTGCCAGCAGCAGTGTCTCAGGGGGCGGAAGCAATCAGCCCCAGCATTTT.

The chain is built from TRBV4-3 and TRBJ1-1; 8 bases line up with TRBD1. The CDR3 spans 18 residues. The junction had 12 bases not matched to a gene; V was cut back by 0 bases and J by 3 bases. Per germline, CDR1 LGHNA and CDR2 YSLEER. The chain's CDR3 is CASSQDLTGGLLDTEAFF. CDR3 nucleotides: TGCGCCAGCAGCCAAGATCTTACAGGGGGGTTATTGGACACTGAAGCTTTCTTT.

The chain uses TRBV5-6 and TRBJ1-2; TRBD1 might be the D (6 bases). The CDR3 is made up of 13 amino acids. V was shortened by 3 bases and J by 8 bases, with 14 bases between the two germline ends. The germline gives CDR1 SGHDT, CDR2 YYEEEE. The CDR3 sequence is CASSSTGLGGYTF. The CDR3 DNA reads as TGTGCCAGCAGCTCAACAGGGCTCGGGGGCTACACCTTC.

The chain links TRBV27 to TRBJ2-2; 9 nucleotides align to TRBD1. Germline V gene sequence: CDR1 MNHEY, CDR2 SMNVEV (reference sequence). V was pared by 5 bases and J by 3 bases, with 4 bases of the junction left unmatched. CDR3 length equals 15 residues. The CDR3 coding sequence is TGTGCCAGCAGTCCGCGACAGGGGGACACCGGGGAGCTGTTTTTT. The encoded protein is CASSPRQGDTGELFF.